The 11 T cell receptor beta chains below come from one sample, sequenced in a study of blood T cell repertoires in COVID-19. TCRdb's copy holds only in-frame clones and misses some; the assay was immunoSEQ multiplex PCR. The sample records fewer than 150,000 clones, 85% being singletons. Sequencing was performed on peripheral blood. The receptors derive from a man aged 45 to 65 with acute or convalescent COVID-19.

This chain connects TRBV7-3 to TRBJ2-2, with D possibly being TRBD1 (6 bases). Germline CDR1 reads SGHTA; CDR2 reads FQGTGA. The CDR3 loop spans 16 amino acids. V lost 1 base, J lost 3 bases, and 12 bases lay in between. CDR3 nucleotides: TGTGCCAGCAGCTTAAGGCTGCCAGGGGACACCGGGGAGCTGTTTTTT. It specifies CASSLRLPGDTGELFF. Complete variable domain (other parts from reference TRBV7-3 and TRBJ2-2): GAGVSQTPSNKVTEKGKYVELRCDPISGHTALYWYRQSLGQGPEFLIYFQGTGAADDSGLPNDRFFAVRPEGSVSTLKIQRTERGDSAVYLCASSLRLPGDTGELFFGEGSRLTVL.

There are a few counts of this clone. This chain connects TRBV27 to TRBJ2-1; maybe TRBD1 (5 bases). CDR3 length: 15 amino acids. The germline V gene encodes CDR1 MNHEY and CDR2 SMNVEV (reference sequence). V lost 3 bases, J lost 3 bases, and 12 bases lay in between. The chain's CDR3 is CASSFRADDYNEQFF. CDR3 sequence (DNA): TGTGCCAGCAGTTTCAGGGCTGATGACTACAATGAGCAGTTCTTC.

The V gene is TRBV27, the J gene TRBJ2-7; D perhaps matches TRBD1 (6 bases). CDR3 length equals 13 residues. Germline loops: CDR1 MNHEY, CDR2 SMNVEV (reference sequence). Trimming left V 5 bases short and J 4 bases short, with 12 bases between. CDR3 sequence (DNA): TGTGCCAGCAGTAGTGGACAGTTTTACGAGCAGTACTTC. This gives the protein CASSSGQFYEQYF.

The chain joins TRBV6-1 to TRBJ2-7; D is perhaps TRBD2 (5 bases). Germline CDR1 MNHNS, CDR2 SASEGT. V lost 2 bases to trimming and J lost 0 bases, with 8 bases between them. The CDR3 spans 14 residues. This CDR3 is CASSEWGASYEQYF. CDR3 bases: TGTGCCAGCAGTGAATGGGGAGCCTCCTACGAGCAGTACTTC.

This chain uses TRBV28 with TRBJ2-1, with a possible D match to TRBD2 (6 bases). Germline CDR1 and CDR2: MDHEN and SYDVKM. This CDR3 is built from 15 residues. V was pared by 4 bases and J by 7 bases, with 17 bases between. CDR3 DNA sequence: TGTGCCAGCAGTTCGGAGGGAGGCCCTCCTAATGAGCAGTTCTTC. Encoded protein: CASSSEGGPPNEQFF.

V usage is TRBV19 and J usage is TRBJ2-7; TRBD2 matches 7 bases. Germline CDR1 reads LNHDA; CDR2 reads SQIVND (reference sequence). V lost 4 bases, J lost 4 bases, and 10 bases stayed unmatched. CDR3 length: 15 amino acids. CDR3 nucleotides: TGTGCCAGTAGTAGCCTGGGGGGGGGAGATTACGAGCAGTACTTC. It specifies CASSSLGGGDYEQYF. Full variable domain (rest looked up from reference TRBV19 and TRBJ2-7): DGGITQSPKYLFRKEGQNVTLSCEQNLNHDAMYWYRQDPGQGLRLIYYSQIVNDFQKGDIAEGYSVSREKKESFPLTVTSAQKNPTAFYLCASSSLGGGDYEQYFGPGTRLTVT.

This chain links TRBV7-3 with TRBJ2-1, with 7 nucleotides matching TRBD2. Trimming removed 3 bases from V and 6 bases from J; junction bases left unmatched: 11. This CDR3 contains 16 residues. Germline CDR1 and CDR2: SGHTA and FQGTGA. The chain's CDR3 is CASSLNRRGTINEQFF. The CDR3 nucleotides are TGTGCCAGCAGCTTGAATCGTCGGGGGACTATCAATGAGCAGTTCTTC.

The rearrangement uses TRBV28 and TRBJ1-6, with D perhaps matching TRBD1 (5 bases). Looked up from germline, CDR1 is MDHEN and CDR2 is SYDVKM. Trimming pared 5 bases from V and 7 bases from J, leaving 18 bases between. There are 16 residues in the CDR3. CDR3 nucleotide sequence: TGTGCCAGCAGTCTTACCGGGACTCGGAGGAATTCACCCCTCCACTTT. Protein sequence: CASSLTGTRRNSPLHF.

The chain combines TRBV9 with TRBJ2-7; 7 nucleotides match TRBD1. Germline assignment: CDR1 SGDLS and CDR2 YYNGEE. The CDR3 spans 14 residues. J gave up 4 bases and V 3 bases, and 7 bases lay outside the gene matches. CDR3 amino acids: CASSGDRVGYEQYF. CDR3 nucleotides: TGTGCCAGCAGCGGCGACAGGGTGGGGTACGAGCAGTACTTC.

V gene TRBV7-8 combines with J gene TRBJ2-3; 8 bases line up with TRBD2. The CDR3 runs to 17 residues. Germline trimming cut 0 bases from V and 1 base from J; bases unmatched to any gene: 6. The V gene's germline CDR1 is SGHVS and CDR2 FQNEAQ. The CDR3 sequence: CASSLAAGVAGTDTQYF. The CDR3, as DNA: TGTGCCAGCAGCTTAGCAGCGGGAGTAGCGGGCACAGATACGCAGTATTTT.

The chain joins TRBV27 to TRBJ1-1; no clear D. Trimming pared 1 base from V and 1 base from J, leaving 7 bases between. Germline lookup yields CDR1 MNHEY and CDR2 SMNVEV (reference sequence). The CDR3 runs 14 residues. Here the CDR3 reads CASSLYAQNTEAFF. CDR3 bases: TGTGCCAGCAGTTTATATGCACAGAACACTGAAGCTTTCTTT.